Below, 5 T cell receptor beta chains from the same sample are listed, as sequenced in a study of blood T cell repertoires in COVID-19. TCRdb keeps only in-frame clones here, not all; method: immunoSEQ multiplex PCR. This table holds some 340,000 clones, less than 85% found once. Sample: peripheral blood. These receptors were taken from a young woman with acute or convalescent COVID-19.

Of note for this clone: This sample includes further DNA sequences coding for the same CDR3. V gene TRBV27 combines with J gene TRBJ2-6; D gene uncertain. This CDR3 region has 14 residues. V was pared by 5 bases and J by 0 bases, with 5 bases between. Per the germline V gene, CDR1 is MNHEY and CDR2 is SMNVEV (reference sequence). CDR3 in DNA: TGTGCCAGCAGTCTCAGCTCTGGGGCCAACGTCCTGACTTTC. Its protein product is CASSLSSGANVLTF.

Remarks on this clone: A junction boundary mismatches the germline segment, possibly from a read error. The same CDR3 also results from other DNA sequences found in this sample. V is TRBV3-1 (or the pseudogene TRBV3-2) and J is TRBJ1-1; D is ambiguous. CDR3 length equals 14 residues. Germline CDR1 is LGHDT and CDR2 is YNNKEL (reference sequence). The CDR3 protein is CASSPIRQPTEAFF. CDR3 nucleotide sequence: TGCGCCAGCAGCCCCATCCGACAACCCACTGAAGCTTTCTTT.

The chain combines TRBV4-1 with TRBJ1-5, with 12 positions matching TRBD1. The CDR3 totals 17 residues. Looked up from germline, CDR1 is MGHRA and CDR2 is YSYEKL. V gave up 0 bases and J gave up 6 bases; unmatched junction bases: 6. The CDR3 loop is CASSQERDRGLGQPQHF. DNA for the CDR3: TGCGCCAGCAGCCAAGAAAGGGACAGGGGGCTCGGTCAGCCCCAGCATTTT.

The chain links TRBV29-1 to TRBJ1-5; TRBD1 aligns across 8 bases. Germline V gene sequence: CDR1 SQVTM, CDR2 ANQGSEA. The CDR3 length is 13 residues. Trimming removed 7 bases from V and 4 bases from J; junction bases left unmatched: 6. This CDR3 reads CSAGTGLNQPQHF. The CDR3 DNA reads TGCAGCGCGGGGACAGGCCTAAATCAGCCCCAGCATTTT.

The V gene is TRBV7-3, the J gene TRBJ2-1; possibly TRBD2 for D (6 bases). CDR1 is SGHTA, CDR2 FQGTGA, per germline. V dropped 4 bases and J dropped 5 bases, with 15 bases sitting between them. This CDR3 is built from 15 residues. This CDR3 reads CASSSWGTGDNEQFF. The CDR3, as DNA: TGTGCCAGCAGCTCATGGGGGACTGGGGACAATGAGCAGTTCTTC.